This TCR beta chain comes out of a study of blood T cell repertoires in COVID-19. Here immunoSEQ multiplex PCR was the method, and the copy in TCRdb shows in-frame clones only, minus some. This sample has fewer than 500,000 clones; approximately 90% occur once, and the top ten carry roughly 0.7%. Germline V gene data show CDR1 as MGHRA and CDR2 as YSYEKL. V was pared by 4 bases and J by 0 bases, with 6 bases of the junction left unmatched. This CDR3 spans 16 amino acids. The sequencing input was PBMCs or T cells enriched from blood (not recorded which). The source is a young woman who had recovered from COVID-19. The V gene is TRBV4-1, the J gene TRBJ2-3; the match to TRBD2 covers 8 bases. The CDR3: CASSLLGGVSTDTQYF. The CDR3, as DNA: TGCGCCAGCAGCCTCCTCGGGGGGGTTAGCACAGATACGCAGTATTTT.